These T cell receptor beta chains were read from a single sample in a study of cytomegalovirus exposure and HLA in healthy donors. The protocol was immunoSEQ multiplex PCR, while the TCRdb copy is restricted to in-frame clones and leaves out a portion. The table records roughly 120,000 clones, roughly four fifths of them present only once. The specimen was PBMCs. These TCRs come from a man between 50 and 59 years old in good health and CMV-seropositive. CDR3s include the opening cysteine and the closing phenylalanine or tryptophan. Each record gives: CDR3 DNA, CDR3 protein, D gene, J gene, clone size, V gene. A D gene is named only where the DNA matches it firmly. Some rows have no size entry. The others give once, few or many, or a class for an expanded clone.

CDR3nt: TGTGCCGGCCGGGGCGGGGCAAATGCCGGGGAGCTGTTTTTT
CDR3aa: CAGRGGANAGELFF
d_gene: NA
j_gene: TRBJ2-2
abundance: NA
v_gene: TRBV6-1

CDR3nt: TGTGCCAGCAGACTTACAGGGTATCGGAACACCATATATTTT
CDR3aa: CASRLTGYRNTIYF
d_gene: NA
j_gene: TRBJ1-3
abundance: NA
v_gene: TRBV28

CDR3nt: TGTGCCAGCAGTAAAAGGACAGCCGAAAAACTGTTTTTT
CDR3aa: CASSKRTAEKLFF
d_gene: NA
j_gene: TRBJ1-4
abundance: NA
v_gene: TRBV27

CDR3nt: TGTGCCAGCAGCCAGGGGGCGTTGTACGAGCAGTACTTC
CDR3aa: CASSQGALYEQYF
d_gene: TRBD1
j_gene: TRBJ2-7
abundance: NA
v_gene: TRBV6-5

CDR3nt: TGTGCCACCAGCAGAGATGGGCAGGGGACCGCTGAAGCTTTCTTT
CDR3aa: CATSRDGQGTAEAFF
d_gene: NA
j_gene: TRBJ1-1
abundance: NA
v_gene: TRBV15

CDR3nt: TGCGCCAGCTCACCCGGAGGGGCGAAAAATTCACCCCTCCACTTT
CDR3aa: CASSPGGAKNSPLHF
d_gene: NA
j_gene: TRBJ1-6
abundance: NA
v_gene: TRBV10-2

CDR3nt: TGTGCCAGCAGCCCCGCAGGACAGGGGAGGATTGGAGCGGCTTTCTTT
CDR3aa: CASSPAGQGRIGAAFF
d_gene: TRBD1
j_gene: TRBJ1-1
abundance: NA
v_gene: TRBV9

CDR3nt: TGTGCCACCAGCAGAGGCCTGACAGGGAGGTTTGAGACCCAGTACTTC
CDR3aa: CATSRGLTGRFETQYF
d_gene: NA
j_gene: TRBJ2-5
abundance: NA
v_gene: TRBV15

CDR3nt: TGTGCCAGCAGCTTAGCCCCCATAGCAGAACAAGAGACCCAGTACTTC
CDR3aa: CASSLAPIAEQETQYF
d_gene: NA
j_gene: TRBJ2-5
abundance: few
v_gene: TRBV7-9

CDR3nt: TGTGCCAGCAGCCTGGGGGGGACAGGGGGCAAAGGCACTGAAGCTTTCTTT
CDR3aa: CASSLGGTGGKGTEAFF
d_gene: TRBD1
j_gene: TRBJ1-1
abundance: NA
v_gene: TRBV11-2

CDR3nt: TGTGCCAGTCAAAGGGACAGCTCTGGAAACACCATATATTTT
CDR3aa: CASQRDSSGNTIYF
d_gene: TRBD1
j_gene: TRBJ1-3
abundance: NA
v_gene: TRBV6-6

CDR3nt: TGCAGCGTTGAAGCGGGAACGGGGACTGAAGCTTTCTTT
CDR3aa: CSVEAGTGTEAFF
d_gene: NA
j_gene: TRBJ1-1
abundance: NA
v_gene: TRBV29-1

CDR3nt: TGTGCCAGCAGTGGGCGACTCCCCACAGATACGCAGTATTTT
CDR3aa: CASSGRLPTDTQYF
d_gene: NA
j_gene: TRBJ2-3
abundance: NA
v_gene: TRBV2

CDR3nt: TGTGCCAGCAGTCATGATACAGGGGGACGTGGAGGCTACACCTTC
CDR3aa: CASSHDTGGRGGYTF
d_gene: TRBD1
j_gene: TRBJ1-2
abundance: NA
v_gene: TRBV6-5

CDR3nt: TGCAGCGTTGGGACTAGCGGGAGCACAGATACGCAGTATTTT
CDR3aa: CSVGTSGSTDTQYF
d_gene: TRBD2
j_gene: TRBJ2-3
abundance: NA
v_gene: TRBV29-1

CDR3nt: TGCGCCAGCAGCCCGTCTCAGGGGGCTGGAAAAGAGAGGAATGGCTACACCTTC
CDR3aa: CASSPSQGAGKERNGYTF
d_gene: TRBD1
j_gene: TRBJ1-2
abundance: NA
v_gene: TRBV5-1

CDR3nt: TGTGCCAGCAGCTTGTCCCTCGCGGCGGATACGCAGTATTTT
CDR3aa: CASSLSLAADTQYF
d_gene: NA
j_gene: TRBJ2-3
abundance: few
v_gene: TRBV7-2

CDR3nt: TGTGCCAGCTCGCCTCCCGGGACAGGTGCGAAGAACACTGAAGCTTTCTTT
CDR3aa: CASSPPGTGAKNTEAFF
d_gene: TRBD1
j_gene: TRBJ1-1
abundance: NA
v_gene: TRBV18

CDR3nt: TGTGCCAGCAGCGTAGCGGGACAGCACTACGAGCAGTACTTC
CDR3aa: CASSVAGQHYEQYF
d_gene: TRBD1
j_gene: TRBJ2-7
abundance: NA
v_gene: TRBV9

CDR3nt: TGCAGCGTAGGAGGGGAAGGGAGTGAGCAGTTCTTC
CDR3aa: CSVGGEGSEQFF
d_gene: NA
j_gene: TRBJ2-1
abundance: NA
v_gene: TRBV29-1

CDR3nt: TGTGCCAGCTTCCGACAGGGGGCAAGGACTGAAGCTTTCTTT
CDR3aa: CASFRQGARTEAFF
d_gene: TRBD1
j_gene: TRBJ1-1
abundance: once
v_gene: TRBV5-1

CDR3nt: TGTGCCAGCTCACCAGGACAGCAAGAGACCCAGTACTTC
CDR3aa: CASSPGQQETQYF
d_gene: NA
j_gene: TRBJ2-5
abundance: NA
v_gene: TRBV18

CDR3nt: TGTGCCAGCAGACTCGGGACAGGGTTTAGGAAACTGTTTTTT
CDR3aa: CASRLGTGFRKLFF
d_gene: TRBD1
j_gene: TRBJ1-4
abundance: NA
v_gene: TRBV14

CDR3nt: TGTGCCAGCAGTCCTACAGTCCCTGAAGCTTTCTTT
CDR3aa: CASSPTVPEAFF
d_gene: NA
j_gene: TRBJ1-1
abundance: once
v_gene: TRBV6-6

CDR3nt: TGTGCCAGCAGTTACCCCGCTAGCGCGAACACCGGGGAGCTGTTTTTT
CDR3aa: CASSYPASANTGELFF
d_gene: NA
j_gene: TRBJ2-2
abundance: NA
v_gene: TRBV6-6

CDR3nt: TGTGCCAGCAGCTTGGCGCAGTTCACAGATACGCAGTATTTT
CDR3aa: CASSLAQFTDTQYF
d_gene: NA
j_gene: TRBJ2-3
abundance: NA
v_gene: TRBV5-4

CDR3nt: TGCGCCAGCAGCTTGGAGCAGGGGGGAAAGGGCTACACCTTC
CDR3aa: CASSLEQGGKGYTF
d_gene: TRBD1
j_gene: TRBJ1-2
abundance: NA
v_gene: TRBV5-1

CDR3nt: TGTGCTAGTGGTTCCCTCGGGCAGGGAAATCAGCCCCAGCATTTT
CDR3aa: CASGSLGQGNQPQHF
d_gene: NA
j_gene: TRBJ1-5
abundance: NA
v_gene: TRBV12-5

CDR3nt: TGTGCCAGCAGCCTCGTGGTGTACGGAGGGCGCGAGCAGTACTTC
CDR3aa: CASSLVVYGGREQYF
d_gene: NA
j_gene: TRBJ2-7
abundance: NA
v_gene: TRBV11-2

CDR3nt: TGTGCCAGCAGCGTAGAGGTTACAGGGGATCGCTACACCTTC
CDR3aa: CASSVEVTGDRYTF
d_gene: TRBD1
j_gene: TRBJ1-2
abundance: NA
v_gene: TRBV9